Each of the 18 T cell receptor beta chains below was sequenced from the same sample in a study of shared clonotypes between healthy human individuals (dated by TCRdb to 2018 to 2021). Library prep was done by the immunoSEQ multiplex PCR assay. Sourced from immuneACCESS, this table was stored by TCRdb with only in-frame sequences that have V and J called. A share of the clones is absent; for the studies checked, an unresolved V gene accounts for under half, and the remainder has no known explanation. The sample data list about 490,000 clones, and around 78% of these were observed just once. The ten largest clonotypes hold 10% to 15% of the sample. Sample: PBMCs. The receptors shown here come from a woman in her forties in good health. Some clones in this sample may be carry-over from other donors' samples.

V and J are TRBV7-9 and TRBJ2-3; 7 bases align to TRBD1. This CDR3 region has 14 residues. V lost 4 bases, J lost 6 bases, and 7 bases stayed unmatched. Germline CDR1 SEHNR, CDR2 FQNEAQ (reference sequence). The CDR3 DNA follows: TGTGCCAGCAGCTCTACGACAGGGACGGATACGCAGTATTTT. Its translation is CASSSTTGTDTQYF.

The chain combines TRBV7-2 with TRBJ2-2; D is unclear. This CDR3 spans 13 amino acids. Germline CDR1 is SGHTA and CDR2 is FQGNSA. The V and J ends lost 6 bases and 5 bases respectively, with 10 bases between them. CDR3: CASRRPWTGELFF. Written as DNA, the CDR3 is TGTGCCAGCAGGCGCCCTTGGACCGGGGAGCTGTTTTTT.

The V and J genes are TRBV7-9 and TRBJ2-7, with 8 bases that match TRBD2. The germline gives CDR1 SEHNR, CDR2 FQNEAQ (reference sequence). The CDR3 spans 15 residues. V shed 1 base, J shed 7 bases, and the junction held 9 bases outside the gene matches. CDR3 in amino acids: CASSLGRAGAGEQYF. The CDR3 DNA sequence: TGTGCCAGCAGCTTAGGTCGAGCGGGAGCGGGGGAGCAGTACTTC.

Turning to this clone: A far larger clone is one nucleotide away, so this likely arose from a read error. The chain is built from TRBV6-1 and TRBJ2-1, with TRBD1 as a possible D gene (7 bases). V was cut by 7 bases and J by 10 bases, with 17 bases left in between. The germline CDR1 and CDR2 sequences are MNHNS and SASEGT. CDR3 length: 13 residues. In DNA form, the CDR3 reads TGTGCCAGCATGACCGGAGGGGGCGACGAGCAGTTCTTC. It is translated as CASMTGGGDEQFF.

The chain has TRBV6-1 and TRBJ1-1; no clear D gene. V lost 6 bases and J lost 4, with 18 bases in between. The CDR3 length is 15 residues. Germline V gene data show CDR1 as MNHNS and CDR2 as SASEGT. Written as DNA, the CDR3 is TGTGCCAGCAGCTCAGGACTGTTTGCGGGCACTGAAGCTTTCTTT. Its protein product is CASSSGLFAGTEAFF.

Turning to this clone: An end of the junction differs from the germline gene, which may be a read error. The chain is built from TRBV28 and TRBJ1-1; possible D gene TRBD1, 6 bases. Looked up from germline, CDR1 is MDHEN and CDR2 is SYDVKM. The CDR3 is 16 amino acids. Here the CDR3 DNA reads TGTGCCAGCAGTCCCGTTAAGGGGGGCCTAGGGACTGAAACTTTCTTT. This translates into CASSPVKGGLGTETFF.

This clone has a handful of counts. CDR3 DNA: TGTGCCAGCAGCCAAGATTTCGGTAGCGGGAGGCTTGAGCAGTTCTTC. As protein: CASSQDFGSGRLEQFF. The V and J genes are TRBV4-2 and TRBJ2-1; 10 bases line up with TRBD2. The CDR3 contains 16 residues. Germline CDR1 and CDR2: LGHNA and YNFKEQ. Losses at the gene ends were 0 bases for V and 9 bases for J; bases not matched to a gene: 8.

There are many counts of this clone. The gene calls are TRBV27 and TRBJ2-7; tentative D call: TRBD2 (5 bases). This CDR3 region has 13 residues. Trimming stripped 3 bases from V and 7 bases from J, with 13 bases between. From germline, CDR1 is MNHEY and CDR2 SMNVEV (reference sequence). In nucleotides, the CDR3 is TGTGCCAGCAGTTTCGCGGGCGAGCGGGAGCAGTACTTC. Its protein product is CASSFAGEREQYF.

The gene calls are TRBV30 and TRBJ2-4; D is ambiguous. CDR1 is GTSNPN and CDR2 is SVGIG in the germline V gene (reference sequence). Deletions cut 8 bases from V and 6 bases from J, with 23 bases between. The CDR3 has 15 residues. The CDR3 is CARATWAAQVNIQYF. The CDR3 region has the DNA TGTGCCAGGGCCACATGGGCCGCCCAGGTAAACATTCAGTACTTC.

The genes are TRBV5-1 and TRBJ2-3, with 10 nucleotides matching TRBD2. CDR3 size: 16 residues. In germline, CDR1 is SGHRS, CDR2 YFSETQ. Trimming removed 6 bases from V and 2 bases from J; junction bases left unmatched: 9. CDR3 loop: CASNPSLAGYTDTQYF. CDR3 nucleotide sequence: TGCGCCAGCAACCCATCACTAGCGGGATACACAGATACGCAGTATTTT.

In the case of this clone: Being one base from a much bigger clone, this may be a read error. This same CDR3 is encoded by further DNA sequences in the sample. The CDR3 DNA reads as TGTGCCTGGACCAATGGGGGGGGAAACCAGCCCCAGCATTTT. Amino acids: CAWTNGGGNQPQHF. The genes are TRBV30 and TRBJ1-5; a possible D gene is TRBD1 (5 bases). In germline, CDR1 is GTSNPN, CDR2 SVGIG (reference sequence). The V end lost 4 bases, the J end lost 7 bases, and 17 bases lay between the germline ends. The CDR3 loop spans 14 amino acids.

V is TRBV2 and J is TRBJ1-2, with 7 nucleotides matching TRBD1. This CDR3 contains 14 residues. Trimming took 4 bases from V and 5 from J; bases not matched to a gene: 7. Germline values: CDR1 SNHLY, CDR2 FYNNEI. CDR3 residues: CASSVQGGSYGYTF. The CDR3 DNA sequence: TGTGCCAGCAGTGTCCAGGGGGGGTCGTATGGCTACACCTTC.

The chain combines TRBV9 with TRBJ2-5, with 9 bases fitting TRBD2. The germline gives CDR1 SGDLS, CDR2 YYNGEE. The CDR3 has 16 residues. Unmatched junction bases numbered 7, after V lost 0 bases and J lost 4 bases. CDR3 coding DNA: TGTGCCAGCAGCGTAGGAAGCGGGAGGTCGGGAGAGACCCAGTACTTC. Its translation is CASSVGSGRSGETQYF.

The chain employs TRBV7-3 and TRBJ2-1; perhaps D is TRBD1 or TRBD2 (7 bases each). CDR1 is SGHTA and CDR2 is FQGTGA in the germline V gene. V was shortened by 6 bases and J by 4 bases, with 13 bases between the two germline ends. CDR3 length: 14 residues. The CDR3 DNA reads as TGTGCCAGCAGTGAGCAGGGGGGGTACAATGAGCAGTTCTTC. The encoded protein is CASSEQGGYNEQFF. The variable domain in full, completed from reference TRBV7-3 and TRBJ2-1, reads GAGVSQTPSNKVTEKGKYVELRCDPISGHTALYWYRQSLGQGPEFLIYFQGTGAADDSGLPNDRFFAVRPEGSVSTLKIQRTERGDSAVYLCASSEQGGYNEQFFGPGTRLTVL.

This clone was detected only a few times. This sequence joins TRBV9 and TRBJ2-1, with 7 bases aligning to TRBD2. Germline-derived CDR1 and CDR2 are SGDLS and YYNGEE. Trimming took 3 bases from V and 5 from J; bases not matched to a gene: 8. This CDR3 comprises 15 residues. In DNA, the CDR3 is TGTGCCAGCAGCGCAGGGAGGGCCTCGAACAATGAGCAGTTCTTC. This encodes CASSAGRASNNEQFF. Full variable domain (remainder filled in from reference TRBV9 and TRBJ2-1): DSGVTQTPKHLITATGQRVTLRCSPRSGDLSVYWYQQSLDQGLQFLIQYYNGEERAKGNILERFSAQQFPDLHSELNLSSLELGDSALYFCASSAGRASNNEQFFGPGTRLTVL.

The sample holds one count of this clone. V gene TRBV4-3 combines with J gene TRBJ2-1; D is perhaps TRBD1 or TRBD2 (5 bases each). V shed 0 bases and J shed 4 bases, with 10 bases lying between them. The CDR3 is 15 amino acids. Germline V gene lookup returns CDR1 LGHNA and CDR2 YSLEER. This CDR3 reads CASSQDHWGYNEQFF. DNA for the CDR3: TGCGCCAGCAGCCAAGACCACTGGGGGTACAATGAGCAGTTCTTC.

Concerning this clone itself: A much larger clone differs from this one at a single base, so this may be a read error. The V and J genes are TRBV21-1 and TRBJ2-1. TRBV21-1 is given as a pseudogene. The CDR3 spans 13 residues. The CDR3 DNA follows: TGTGCCAGCAGCAATAGGGGGGCCAATGAGCAGGTCTTC. This codes for CASSNRGANEQVF.

This rearrangement joins TRBV5-1 to TRBJ2-1, with 8 bases that match TRBD1. The CDR3 covers 13 residues. Germline V CDR1 and CDR2: SGHRS, YFSETQ. After removal of 0 bases from V and 9 bases from J, the junction contained 2 bases not matched to a gene. CDR3 nucleotides: TGCGCCAGCAGCTTGGGAACAGGGGGTGAGCAGTTCTTC. Its translation: CASSLGTGGEQFF.